The rows below give T cell receptor beta chains drawn from one sample of a study of T cells after somatic rescue of genetic block. Profiled with immunoSEQ multiplex PCR; TCRdb holds only in-frame clones, not every one. The table shows 110,000 or so clones, with just over 90% occurring only once. The sequenced material came from peripheral blood mononuclear cells (PBMCs). All receptors derive from a woman aged 18-29 years. CDR3s include the opening cysteine and the closing phenylalanine or tryptophan. The D gene is left open where the match is weak. Rows may omit the clone size; those that give it use once, few, many or a size class.

CDR3nt	CDR3aa	j_gene	d_gene	v_gene	abundance
TGTGCCAGCAGTTACTCACCAGGGGGGGAGGTCGGGGAGCTGTTTTTT	CASSYSPGGEVGELFF	TRBJ2-2	-	TRBV6-5	-
TGTGCCAGCAGCCCCTTGACCGGGACAGGGGATCAGCCCCAGCATTTT	CASSPLTGTGDQPQHF	TRBJ1-5	TRBD1	TRBV4-2	-
TGTGCCAGCAGTGGTAGACAGGGTTATACTGAAGCTTTCTTT	CASSGRQGYTEAFF	TRBJ1-1	TRBD1	TRBV6-6	-
TGCGCCAGCAGTGAGTCCGGGACAGGGAACCTACGGGAGCAGTACTTC	CASSESGTGNLREQYF	TRBJ2-7	TRBD1	TRBV10-1	-
TGTGCCACCAGCAGAGATAGTGGGGGCGCTTCACCCCTCCACTTT	CATSRDSGGASPLHF	TRBJ1-6	-	TRBV15	-
TGTGCCAGCAGCTTAGACTTCGATACGCAGTATTTT	CASSLDFDTQYF	TRBJ2-3	-	TRBV7-2	-
TGTGCCAGCACGACCGGGACAGGGCGTCAGCCCCAGCATTTT	CASTTGTGRQPQHF	TRBJ1-5	TRBD1	TRBV28	-
TGCGCCAGCAGCTTGGGGAACACCGGGGAGCTGTTTTTT	CASSLGNTGELFF	TRBJ2-2	-	TRBV5-1	-
TGTGCCTGGAGACTTACAGGGCGCGAGACCCAGTACTTC	CAWRLTGRETQYF	TRBJ2-5	-	TRBV30	-
TGTGCCAGTAGTACGCGGACAGGGGGCCTGGGGGGCTACACCTTC	CASSTRTGGLGGYTF	TRBJ1-2	TRBD1	TRBV19	-
TGTGCCAGCAGCCCCGCCGGAGGGGCTGGAAACACCATATATTTT	CASSPAGGAGNTIYF	TRBJ1-3	-	TRBV5-4	-
TGTGCCTGGCCGCGGGGGGGAAACACTGAAGCTTTCTTT	CAWPRGGNTEAFF	TRBJ1-1	-	TRBV30	once